These 2 T cell receptor beta chains were all obtained from the same sample, sequenced in a study of OX40 agonist ivuxolimab in advanced cancers. Clones were read by immunoSEQ multiplex PCR, and TCRdb kept only the in-frame ones, dropping some. The table shows 50,000 to 70,000 clones, with 85% occurring only once. The material sequenced was CD4+ or CD8+ T cells sorted from blood, taken in a trial of the OX40 agonist ivuxolimab. Every receptor here comes from an adult with an advanced solid tumor such as melanoma, head and neck, liver or kidney cancer.

The chain combines TRBV5-1 with TRBJ2-7, with TRBD2 matching over 7 bases. Germline V gene data show CDR1 as SGHRS and CDR2 as YFSETQ. The CDR3 loop spans 15 amino acids. Unmatched junction bases numbered 10, after V lost 6 bases and J lost 1 base. The DNA of the CDR3 is TGCGCCAGCATGGGCGGAGGCGGGAGTTCCTACGAGCAGTACTTC. Amino acid sequence: CASMGGGGSSYEQYF.

This clone was counted only a few times. The chain joins TRBV28 to TRBJ1-1; D unresolved. Deletions cut 7 bases from V and 4 bases from J, with 16 bases between. Germline lookup yields CDR1 MDHEN and CDR2 SYDVKM. There are 14 residues in the CDR3. The chain's CDR3 is CASINPTELTEAFF. In nucleotides, the CDR3 is TGTGCCAGCATCAACCCAACCGAACTCACTGAAGCTTTCTTT.